This T cell receptor (beta chain) comes out of a study of blood T cell repertoires in COVID-19 (TCRdb year 2020). Background on the whole study: The collaborator samples originated in the United States, Italy and Spain and spanned the acute and convalescent phases of COVID-19. The prospective study material was composed of cDNA or gDNA derived from T cells, B-cell-depleted T cells, or PBMCs. Subjects who had been exposed to COVID-19, were actively infected with it, or had recovered from it provided the deeply sampled blood TCRbeta repertoires that made up the dataset. The repertoires were made available in a free public database intended to serve as a resource for research on the immune response to SARS-CoV-2. The samples were drawn from two sources: the first 160 participants of the ongoing ImmuneRACE study, and over 950 subjects contributed by 6 global collaborators. A de-identified subject ID, COVID-19 status, age in years and sex were almost always included in the sample metadata. Where available, HLA class I and class II types were taken from metadata supplied by the sample provider and were not determined by assay-based typing.

Unmatched junction bases come to 5, with V trimmed by 5 bases and J by 2 bases. CDR1 and CDR2 were assigned from the germline V gene as MNHEY and SVGEGT. Inclusive of the bounding cysteine and phenylalanine, the CDR3 is 15 residues long. Only the CDR3 region is kept as DNA, spanning 45 bases read in frame from base 1. Beyond this particular receptor, the publication reports: The amount of clinical and demographic metadata varied by source and participant and was provided uncurated.

This clone was picked up one time. Its cognate antigen has yet to be identified. No per-base quality is available; no much larger clone lies one base away. TCRbeta CDR3 regions were amplified from genomic DNA using the immunoSEQ Assay, a bias-controlled multiplex PCR. Per the authors' processing: Nucleated cell counts per sample were estimated from amplification of reference gene primers within the assay. To quantify the absolute abundance of each unique TCRbeta CDR3 rearrangement, sequence reads were collapsed and filtered. For each sample, productive Simpson clonality was calculated as the square root of Simpson's diversity index across productive rearrangements. TCRdb retrieved this table from immuneACCESS and kept in-frame rearrangements only. Not all clones are present; in checked studies, unresolved V genes account for under half, and no reason is known for the remainder. Clone size and the V and J calls come from that table; the DNA yielded D and trimming. This sample lists about 240,000 clones; about 86% were detected once. Roughly 5.8% of the sample belongs to the ten largest clones.

Collaborating institutions collected whole blood in K2EDTA tubes following their own protocols. Collaborator samples were shipped for TCRbeta analysis as frozen whole blood, isolated PBMCs, or DNA extracted from either sample type. The clonotype originates from a man aged 60 to 75 with acute or convalescent COVID-19. Sequenced sample: peripheral blood. The V gene is TRBV6-2 or TRBV6-3 and the J gene is TRBJ2-3; TRBD1 aligns with 9 central bases. CDR3 region: CASSQGQGFTDTQYF. The DNA sequence is TGTGCCAGCAGTCAGGGACAGGGATTCACAGATACGCAGTATTTT.